The 7 T cell receptor beta chains below all came from one sample that was sequenced in a study of CD8 T cells in Susac syndrome. It was with random hexamers that roughly 0.5 to 1 ug RNA was reverse transcribed. TCRdb processed the immunoSEQ multiplex PCR reads anew with MiXCR; each CDR3 protein has one entry. Here the sample spans 130,000 or so distinct CDR3 sequences, around nine tenths being singletons. The sample comprised CD8+ T cells from PBMCs. The receptors originated from a human donor with multiple sclerosis.

The chain uses TRBV29-1 and TRBJ2-7; D possibly corresponds to TRBD2 (6 bases). In germline, CDR1 is SQVTM, CDR2 ANQGSEA. The CDR3 extends over 13 amino acids. With 5 bases removed from V and 5 bases from J, the gap between germline ends came to 16 bases. CDR3 amino acids: CSVRSPTGDEQYF. CDR3 sequence (DNA): TGCAGCGTTAGAAGTCCAACGGGGGACGAGCAGTACTTC.

The sample holds one count of this clonotype. V gene TRBV7-9 combines with J gene TRBJ1-2; D ambiguous. CDR1 and CDR2 (germline): SEHNR, FQNEAQ (reference sequence). The CDR3 has 10 residues. V was cut by 9 bases and J by 8 bases, with 10 bases left in between. The CDR3 DNA follows: TGTGCCAGTGTTCGAGGCGGCTACACCTTC. Its translation is CASVRGGYTF.

The V and J genes are TRBV30 and TRBJ2-2; 8 positions agree with TRBD1. This CDR3 region has 14 residues. Germline V gene sequence: CDR1 GTSNPN, CDR2 SVGIG (reference sequence). V lost 4 bases, J lost 3 bases, and 4 bases stayed unmatched. The CDR3 nucleotides are TGTGCCTGGAACAGGGGGAAGGACACCGGGGAGCTGTTTTTT. Its protein is CAWNRGKDTGELFF.

The chain couples TRBV30 to TRBJ1-3; D remains unclear. The V gene lost 1 base and the J gene lost 0 bases, with 10 bases spanning the gap. CDR3 length: 15 residues. CDR1 GTSNPN and CDR2 SVGIG come from the germline V gene (reference sequence). CDR3 protein: CAWSGGDNSGNTIYF. DNA for the CDR3: TGTGCCTGGAGTGGGGGTGACAACTCTGGAAACACCATATATTTT.

The chain employs TRBV11-2 and TRBJ1-1; perhaps TRBD1 as D (5 bases). The CDR3 totals 13 residues. Germline V gene sequence: CDR1 SGHAT, CDR2 FQNNGV. Trimming took 5 bases from V and 6 from J, leaving 13 bases between them. For the CDR3, the DNA is TGTGCCAGCAGCGACAGTAGGCATTCTGAAGCTTTCTTT. Translating gives CASSDSRHSEAFF.

The J gene is TRBJ1-4, the V gene TRBV7-9; unclear D gene. The germline V gene has CDR1 SEHNR and CDR2 FQNEAQ (reference sequence). V gave up 7 bases and J gave up 8 bases, with 11 bases separating them. This CDR3 has 12 residues. CDR3 in DNA: TGTGCCAGCAAAGGCGGGGAAGAAAAACTGTTTTTT. Its translation: CASKGGEEKLFF.

This sequence joins TRBV7-9 and TRBJ2-2; D is undetermined. Trimming removed 4 bases from V and 6 bases from J, with 15 bases in between. This CDR3 region has 15 residues. Germline lookup yields CDR1 SEHNR and CDR2 FQNEAQ (reference sequence). The CDR3, as DNA: TGTGCCAGCAGCTCCCCCCAAGGTTACTCCGGGGAGCTGTTTTTT. This sequence encodes CASSSPQGYSGELFF.